This is a list of T cell receptor beta chains from one sample in a study of shared clonotypes between healthy human individuals. Here immunoSEQ multiplex PCR was the method, and the copy in TCRdb shows in-frame clones only, minus some. In the table there are some 2 million clones, around 96% of which are singletons. The sequenced sample consisted of naive CD8+ T cells sorted from blood. These receptors all come from a man aged 18 to 35 in good health. Each CDR3 is given without its conserved first and last residue.

j_call,v_call,cdr3_aa
TRBJ2-5,TRBV2,ASSAGETQY
TRBJ1-5,TRBV2,ASSDGQGYQPQH
TRBJ2-5,TRBV11-2,ASSAPGDGWETQY
TRBJ1-1,TRBV5-1,ASSLYLTGTMNTEAF
TRBJ2-7,TRBV10-1,ASSESRATSGSFYEQY
TRBJ2-1,TRBV7-7,ASSRIMGDEQF
TRBJ2-1,TRBV9,ASSALAESWNEQF
TRBJ1-5,TRBV12-5,ASGLDGGTPQH
TRBJ2-7,TRBV4-1,ASSQRQGVPYEQY
TRBJ2-3,TRBV28,ASSAPGADTQY
TRBJ2-1,TRBV27,ASSLFLGEGYNEQF
TRBJ2-7,TRBV4-1,ASSQVLGNYEQY
TRBJ2-1,TRBV9,ASSDVPRLAGGNEQF
TRBJ2-7,TRBV6-1,ASSELTGASHEQY
TRBJ1-4,TRBV27,ASSSVGAWEKLF
TRBJ2-7,TRBV28,ASSSAGGTGYEQY
TRBJ2-7,TRBV6-5,ASSFLGQEATYEQY
TRBJ1-2,TRBV28,ASSLRTGVYGYT
TRBJ2-2,TRBV4-3,ASSPTGHGRAGELF
TRBJ2-1,TRBV12-5,ASGLGTIAGGIGNEQF
TRBJ2-5,TRBV4-3,ASSQDDRGTQETQY
TRBJ1-4,TRBV5-4,ASSPTVTKEKLF
TRBJ1-1,TRBV4-1,ASSHHKRLPNTEAF
TRBJ1-2,TRBV7-9,ASSLDNYNYGYT
TRBJ2-7,TRBV10-2,ASPGWEGYEQY
TRBJ2-7,TRBV27,ASSPRLAGSYEQY
TRBJ2-7,TRBV28,ASSVTGTGVDEQY
TRBJ2-1,TRBV13,ASMESGTYNEQF
TRBJ1-1,TRBV7-2,ASSYEEGNTEAF
TRBJ2-1,TRBV6-4,ASSPSGEYNEQF
TRBJ2-1,TRBV7-6,ASSALAGLNEQF
TRBJ1-4,TRBV2,ASSEWTTTNEKLF
TRBJ2-7,TRBV7-9,ASSPSGTIYEQY
TRBJ2-7,TRBV21-1,ASSGQTGNPYEQY
TRBJ1-4,TRBV28,ASSSEMATNEKLF
TRBJ2-7,TRBV4-1,ASSQGTGDEQY
TRBJ1-2,TRBV7-8,ASSAVGDIYGYT
TRBJ1-4,TRBV9,ASSGRDRISGDEKLF
TRBJ2-7,TRBV27,ASSLTVSYEQY
TRBJ2-1,TRBV10-3,AISESTGDSYNEQF
TRBJ2-3,TRBV15,ATSREGSGTSTDTQY
TRBJ2-7,TRBV4-1,ASSQEWSGSIYEQY